This passage covers 19 T cell receptor beta chains from one sample sequenced in a study of blood T cell repertoires in COVID-19. Method: immunoSEQ multiplex PCR; TCRdb's copy keeps in-frame clones and lacks some. The table lists over 200,000 clones, around nine tenths of them singletons. The specimen sequenced was peripheral blood. The receptors were gathered from a man in his sixties with COVID-19, enrolled during active disease.

V is TRBV5-1 and J is TRBJ2-1, with TRBD2 matching 7 bases. Losses at the gene ends were 3 bases for V and 4 bases for J; bases not matched to a gene: 7. Germline loops: CDR1 SGHRS, CDR2 YFSETQ. This CDR3 contains 15 residues. The CDR3 DNA sequence: TGCGCCAGCAGCTCAGATCCGGGACTATACAATGAGCAGTTCTTC. It is translated as CASSSDPGLYNEQFF.

This clone was counted once. The chain couples TRBV6-4 to TRBJ2-5; D is undetermined. V dropped 10 bases and J dropped 5 bases, with 8 bases sitting between them. This CDR3 contains 10 residues. Germline V gives CDR1 MRHNA, CDR2 SNTAGT. CDR3 loop: CANINETQYF. The CDR3 DNA sequence: TGTGCCAACATAAATGAGACCCAGTACTTC.

The genes are TRBV19 and TRBJ1-6; maybe TRBD1 (6 bases). CDR3 length equals 15 residues. Germline V CDR1 and CDR2: LNHDA, SQIVND (reference sequence). V dropped 11 bases and J dropped 4 bases, with 18 bases sitting between them. The CDR3 DNA reads TGTGCCTCAAGGCCTCCAGGACAGTATAATTCACCCCTCCACTTT. Protein: CASRPPGQYNSPLHF.

The chain carries TRBV5-1 and TRBJ2-7; TRBD1 aligns across 8 bases. V was clipped by 0 bases and J by 2 bases; unmatched bases: 1. Looked up from germline, CDR1 is SGHRS and CDR2 is YFSETQ. This CDR3 is 14 amino acids long. As DNA, the CDR3 is TGCGCCAGCAGCTTGGAACAGGGGGCCTACGAGCAGTACTTC. The encoded protein is CASSLEQGAYEQYF.

V and J are TRBV4-2 and TRBJ2-1; 11 nucleotides agree with TRBD2. The germline V gene encodes CDR1 LGHNA and CDR2 YNFKEQ. The CDR3 loop spans 20 amino acids. V was clipped by 0 bases and J by 0 bases; unmatched bases: 10. The CDR3 region is CASSQDTSGRARSSYNEQFF. CDR3 bases: TGTGCCAGCAGCCAAGATACTAGCGGGAGAGCCCGGTCCTCCTACAATGAGCAGTTCTTC.

CDR3 amino acids: CASSLGTSRAAGELFF. The CDR3, as DNA: TGTGCCAGCAGCTTAGGGACTAGCAGGGCGGCCGGGGAGCTGTTTTTT. V is TRBV7-6 and J is TRBJ2-2; TRBD2 aligns across 8 bases. Germline lookup yields CDR1 SGHVS and CDR2 FNYEAQ. The CDR3 extends over 16 amino acids. J gave up 6 bases and V 1 base, and 7 bases lay outside the gene matches.

This clone was picked up one time. The chain combines TRBV27 with TRBJ2-7; possibly TRBD1 for D (7 bases). Trimming removed 2 bases at V and 7 bases at J, with 18 bases between. This CDR3 has 15 amino acids. The germline gives CDR1 MNHEY, CDR2 SMNVEV (reference sequence). CDR3 residues: CASSLAGQQVGEQYF. The CDR3 nucleotides are TGTGCCAGCAGTTTAGCGGGACAGCAAGTCGGTGAGCAGTACTTC.

The chain joins TRBV14 to TRBJ1-5, with D possibly being TRBD1 (5 bases). Germline V gene data show CDR1 as SGHDN and CDR2 as FVKESK. The CDR3 runs 21 residues. V lost 4 bases and J 7 bases, leaving 35 bases between the germline ends. For the CDR3, the DNA is TGTGCCAGCAGCCGGAAAACTGCGTCCACCGCGCCGGGGGTGGTAGGGCAGCCCCAGCATTTT. It translates to CASSRKTASTAPGVVGQPQHF.

This chain links TRBV6-5 with TRBJ2-1, with a weak D call TRBD1 (6 bases). Germline lookup yields CDR1 MNHEY and CDR2 SVGAGI. Between the trimmed V and J ends, which lost 7 bases and 0 bases, there was a span of 13 bases. The CDR3 sequence is 15 residues long. CDR3 coding DNA: TGTGCCAGCAACAACAGGGTGGGCTCCTACAATGAGCAGTTCTTC. It codes for CASNNRVGSYNEQFF.

This clone turned up a few times. The rearrangement joins TRBV18 to TRBJ2-7; 10 bases are shared with TRBD2. Per germline, CDR1 KGHSH and CDR2 LQKENI. This CDR3 region has 15 residues. Unmatched junction bases numbered 8, after V lost 3 bases and J lost 6 bases. CDR3 bases: TGTGCCAGCTCACCCCCTAGCGGGGGTTGGTCCGAGCAGTACTTC. Translated: CASSPPSGGWSEQYF.

CDR3 in DNA: TGTGCCAGCAGCCCCCGGACTTCTCCTAGCACAGATACGCAGTATTTT. Translated, it gives CASSPRTSPSTDTQYF. The genes are TRBV7-9 and TRBJ2-3; D is possibly TRBD2 (5 bases). CDR3 length: 16 amino acids. V was pared by 5 bases and J by 0 bases, with 15 bases between. Germline values: CDR1 SEHNR, CDR2 FQNEAQ (reference sequence).

J is TRBJ2-1 and V is TRBV7-8; TRBD2 matches at 11 bases. CDR1 SGHVS and CDR2 FQNEAQ come from the germline V gene. Trimming took 5 bases from V and 7 from J; bases not matched to a gene: 7. The CDR3 length is 15 residues. CDR3 sequence: CASSRLAGNVNEQFF. CDR3 nucleotide sequence: TGTGCCAGCAGCCGACTAGCGGGAAATGTAAATGAGCAGTTCTTC.

V and J are TRBV18 and TRBJ2-1; D gene uncertain. The ends were cut back, 3 bases at V and 0 bases at J, with 6 bases in the middle. The CDR3 extends over 14 amino acids. CDR1 and CDR2 from the germline V gene are KGHSH and LQKENI. The CDR3, as DNA: TGTGCCAGCTCACCTCAGGTCTCCTACAATGAGCAGTTCTTC. Protein sequence: CASSPQVSYNEQFF.

This chain joins TRBV18 and TRBJ1-1, with D possibly being TRBD1 (5 bases). Trimming took 0 bases from V and 3 from J, leaving 17 bases between them. The CDR3 length is 17 residues. Germline-derived CDR1 and CDR2 are KGHSH and LQKENI. CDR3 protein: CASSPPVGGGSYTEAFF. The CDR3 nucleotides read TGTGCCAGCTCACCACCGGTCGGGGGGGGGTCCTACACTGAAGCTTTCTTT.

CDR3 DNA: TGCGCCAGCAGCGAGGGACAGGGTAATAACTATGGCTACACCTTC. Its protein product is CASSEGQGNNYGYTF. The chain combines TRBV5-1 with TRBJ1-2, with TRBD1 identical over 9 bases. From germline, CDR1 is SGHRS and CDR2 YFSETQ. The J segment lost 1 base and the V segment lost 4 bases, leaving 5 bases of the junction unmatched. The CDR3 is 15 amino acids.

The V and J genes are TRBV3-1 (or the pseudogene TRBV3-2) and TRBJ2-1, with 10 positions matching TRBD2. Per germline, CDR1 LGHDT and CDR2 YNNKEL (reference sequence). V lost 0 bases to trimming and J lost 3 bases; unmatched junction nucleotides: 11. The CDR3 extends over 19 amino acids. The CDR3 nucleotides are TGTGCCAGCAGCCAAGATGGGGGGGCTAGCGGGAGTAACTACAATGAGCAGTTCTTC. It codes for CASSQDGGASGSNYNEQFF.

This clone turned up a few times. The chain links TRBV28 to TRBJ1-2; TRBD1 is a possible D gene (6 bases). Germline values: CDR1 MDHEN, CDR2 SYDVKM. V lost 2 bases to trimming and J lost 4 bases, with 20 bases between them. The CDR3 spans 17 residues. As DNA, the CDR3 is TGTGCCAGCAGTTTAGGGGTAGGGCCGGACAGAATCTATGGCTACACCTTC. Translating gives CASSLGVGPDRIYGYTF.

The chain has TRBV6-2 or TRBV6-3 and TRBJ2-7, with 7 bases that match TRBD2. The CDR3 length is 14 residues. The V gene end was trimmed by 5 bases and the J gene end by 4 bases; junction bases not matched to a gene: 8. Looked up from germline, CDR1 is MNHEY and CDR2 is SVGEGT. The CDR3 is CASSTTSASYEQYF. Here the CDR3 DNA reads TGTGCCAGCAGTACTACTAGCGCGTCATACGAGCAGTACTTC.

The rearrangement joins TRBV13 to TRBJ2-3, with a tentative D call TRBD1 (5 bases). Germline V gene sequence: CDR1 PRHDT, CDR2 FYEKMQ (reference sequence). This CDR3 region has 19 residues. V gave up 2 bases and J gave up 8 bases, with 29 bases separating them. In DNA, the CDR3 is TGTGCCAGCAGCTTAATGAGACATAAGCCGACACCCTGGGGCGGTACGCAGTATTTT. Its protein product is CASSLMRHKPTPWGGTQYF.